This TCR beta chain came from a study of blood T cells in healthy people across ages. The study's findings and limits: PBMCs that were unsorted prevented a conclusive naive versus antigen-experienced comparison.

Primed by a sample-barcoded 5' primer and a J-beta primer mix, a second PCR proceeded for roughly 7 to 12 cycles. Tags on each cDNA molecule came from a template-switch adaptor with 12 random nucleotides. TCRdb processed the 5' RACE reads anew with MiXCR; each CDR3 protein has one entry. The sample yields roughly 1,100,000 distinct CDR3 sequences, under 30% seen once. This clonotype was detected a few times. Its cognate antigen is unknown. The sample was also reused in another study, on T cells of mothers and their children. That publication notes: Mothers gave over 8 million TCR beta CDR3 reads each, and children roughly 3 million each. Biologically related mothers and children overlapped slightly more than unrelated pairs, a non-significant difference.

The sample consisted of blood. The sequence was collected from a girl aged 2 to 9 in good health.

DNA of the CDR3: TGTGCCAGTAGTATAGAGGGAGGACCCTCTAACAATGAGCAGTTCTTC. Encoded protein: CASSIEGGPSNNEQFF. The chain recombines TRBV19 with TRBJ2-5, with a possible D match to TRBD2 (6 bases). Gene TRBJ2-1 matches the end of the DNA better, so the J call may be wrong. The CDR3 has 16 amino acids. The V gene's germline CDR1 is LNHDA and CDR2 SQIVND (reference sequence).